Below, 31 T cell receptor beta chains from the same sample are listed, as sequenced in a study of control samples from healthy donors and cancer patients. TCRdb's table, derived via immunoSEQ multiplex PCR, lists solely in-frame clones and lacks some. The table shows about 110,000 clones, with approximately 88% occurring only once. The sequenced sample consisted of PBMCs. The receptors shown here come from a woman in her fifties or sixties with lung cancer.

This clone was seen a few times. The chain carries TRBV15 and TRBJ1-5; D is ambiguous. The germline V and J ends were trimmed by 1 base and 2 bases, with 9 bases remaining between them. Germline CDR1 is LNHNV and CDR2 is YYDKDF (reference sequence). This CDR3 is built from 15 residues. This CDR3 is CATSRAGTGNQPQHF. CDR3 DNA: TGTGCCACCAGCAGAGCGGGTACGGGCAATCAGCCCCAGCATTTT.

V usage is TRBV20-1 and J usage is TRBJ1-1; D uncertain. CDR3 length: 10 residues. V shed 6 bases and J shed 6 bases, with 8 bases lying between them. Germline CDR1 is DFQATT and CDR2 is SNEGSKA (reference sequence). CDR3 sequence reads: CSALLSEAFF. The DNA for the CDR3 is TGCAGTGCCCTTCTCTCTGAAGCTTTCTTT.

V and J are TRBV7-9 and TRBJ1-2; no reliable D call. This CDR3 contains 13 residues. CDR1 is SEHNR, CDR2 FQNEAQ, per germline (reference sequence). V was shortened by 5 bases and J by 0 bases, with 7 bases between the two germline ends. The DNA of the CDR3 is TGTGCCAGCAGCCTGGATCCTAACTATGGCTACACCTTC. Translated, it gives CASSLDPNYGYTF. The entire variable domain, with the rest obtained from reference TRBV7-9 and TRBJ1-2, is as follows: DTGVSQNPRHKITKRGQNVTFRCDPISEHNRLYWYRQTLGQGPEFLTYFQNEAQLEKSRLLSDRFSAERPKGSFSTLEIQRTEQGDSAMYLCASSLDPNYGYTFGSGTRLTVV.

The rearrangement uses TRBV7-8 and TRBJ2-3, with 8 nucleotides matching TRBD2. The germline CDR1 and CDR2 sequences are SGHVS and FQNEAQ. V was pared by 1 base and J by 3 bases, with 3 bases of the junction left unmatched. This CDR3 is built from 15 residues. CDR3 in amino acids: CASSLGASGTDTQYF. CDR3 in DNA: TGTGCCAGCAGCTTAGGGGCTAGCGGGACAGATACGCAGTATTTT.

The chain joins TRBV18 to TRBJ2-3, with TRBD2 matching 12 bases. With V trimmed by 1 base and J by 2 bases, 4 bases remained unmatched. Germline values: CDR1 KGHSH, CDR2 LQKENI. The CDR3 sequence is 17 residues long. The CDR3 DNA follows: TGTGCCAGCTCACCACGGACTAGCGGGGCCCTCACAGATACGCAGTATTTT. As protein: CASSPRTSGALTDTQYF.

The chain joins TRBV25-1 to TRBJ1-6, with D uncertain. This CDR3 contains 18 residues. Trimming stripped 2 bases from V and 0 bases from J, with 14 bases between. Germline CDR1 and CDR2: MGHDK and SYGVNS. As DNA, the CDR3 is TGTGCCAGCAGTGAACCCCGGGGAGGGAGCTCCTATAATTCACCCCTCCACTTT. It encodes CASSEPRGGSSYNSPLHF.

This chain uses TRBV13 with TRBJ1-1, with a possible D match to TRBD1 (5 bases). The CDR3 covers 13 residues. The germline CDR1 and CDR2 sequences are PRHDT and FYEKMQ (reference sequence). Trimming removed 0 bases at V and 6 bases at J, with 8 bases between. CDR3 nucleotide sequence: TGTGCCAGCAGCTTAGGCCGCAGGGCTGAAGCTTTCTTT. Translation gives CASSLGRRAEAFF.

J is TRBJ1-2 and V is TRBV4-1, with 10 bases aligning to TRBD1. The length of the CDR3 is 15 residues. From germline, CDR1 is MGHRA and CDR2 YSYEKL. V gave up 5 bases and J gave up 7 bases; unmatched junction bases: 10. This CDR3 is CASSDNGQGVGGYTF. As DNA, the CDR3 is TGCGCCAGCAGCGATAATGGACAGGGGGTGGGTGGCTACACCTTC.

The chain recombines TRBV6-4 with TRBJ2-3, with 10 bases identical to TRBD2. V shed 5 bases, J shed 2 bases, and the junction held 4 bases outside the gene matches. CDR1 and CDR2 (germline): MRHNA, SNTAGT. CDR3 length: 15 amino acids. The CDR3 DNA sequence: TGTGCCAGCAGTCTAGCGGGGGCCCACACAGATACGCAGTATTTT. Translation: CASSLAGAHTDTQYF.

The chain employs TRBV5-1 and TRBJ1-3; 10 bases align to TRBD1. The CDR3 has 18 amino acids. Germline V lookup: CDR1 SGHRS, CDR2 YFSETQ. V was pared by 1 base and J by 0 bases, with 7 bases of the junction left unmatched. The CDR3 coding sequence is TGCGCCAGCAGCTTGACCCGACAGGGGGCCCTCTCTGGAAACACCATATATTTT. It specifies CASSLTRQGALSGNTIYF.

The V and J genes are TRBV7-2 and TRBJ2-1; D possibly corresponds to TRBD1 (5 bases). V was clipped by 1 base and J by 6 bases, with 7 bases between them. CDR1 and CDR2 from the germline V gene are SGHTA and FQGNSA. The length of the CDR3 is 13 residues. CDR3 protein: CASSLDRSNEQFF. CDR3 coding DNA: TGTGCCAGCAGCTTAGACAGGTCCAATGAGCAGTTCTTC.

A note on this clone: In the same sample, other DNA sequences code for this CDR3. The chain employs TRBV3-1 (or the pseudogene TRBV3-2) and TRBJ1-3; D gene unclear. Germline CDR1 LGHDT, CDR2 YNNKEL (reference sequence). The CDR3 covers 14 residues. V was pared by 0 bases and J by 1 base, with 4 bases between. The CDR3 coding sequence is TGTGCCAGCAGCCAAGACCTTTCTGGAAACACCATATATTTT. It specifies CASSQDLSGNTIYF.

This clone has only a few counts. The CDR3 here is CAIQTSGGLFF. The DNA for the CDR3 is TGTGCCATCCAAACGTCTGGGGGACTGTTTTTT. The J gene is TRBJ1-4, the V gene TRBV2, with a tentative D call TRBD1 (5 bases). This CDR3 is 11 amino acids long. The V gene's germline CDR1 is SNHLY and CDR2 FYNNEI. Trimming took 10 bases from V and 13 from J, leaving 16 bases between them.

V is TRBV28 and J is TRBJ1-2; TRBD1 matches at 9 bases. Looked up from germline, CDR1 is MDHEN and CDR2 is SYDVKM. V dropped 5 bases and J dropped 7; count of bases not matched to a gene: 14. The CDR3 consists of 16 residues. The CDR3: CASSPPPGQGLGGYTF. The CDR3 coding sequence is TGTGCCAGCAGTCCCCCCCCGGGACAGGGTTTGGGTGGCTACACCTTC.

V gene TRBV4-1 combines with J gene TRBJ2-5, with D possibly matching TRBD2 (5 bases). The CDR3 contains 15 residues. V lost 0 bases, J lost 7 bases, and 15 bases lay in between. Germline CDR1 and CDR2: MGHRA and YSYEKL. The CDR3 DNA reads as TGCGCCAGCAGCCAAGAGTCTAGCCCCTTGAGGACCCAGTACTTC. This translates into CASSQESSPLRTQYF.

The rearrangement links TRBV2 to TRBJ1-5, with D hard to call. Germline V gene sequence: CDR1 SNHLY, CDR2 FYNNEI. V gave up 5 bases and J gave up 7 bases, with 21 bases separating them. The CDR3 covers 16 residues. CDR3 protein: CASSKMGSPEVQPQHF. The CDR3 region has the DNA TGTGCCAGCAGTAAAATGGGGTCGCCCGAGGTGCAGCCCCAGCATTTT.

This chain joins TRBV7-6 and TRBJ2-3; 9 bases map to TRBD2. The CDR3 is made up of 14 amino acids. The V segment lost 5 bases and the J segment 3 bases; nucleotides outside the gene matches: 3. Germline CDR1 is SGHVS and CDR2 is FNYEAQ. This CDR3 is CASSLLAGTDTQYF. The CDR3 nucleotides read TGTGCCAGCAGCCTACTAGCGGGTACAGATACGCAGTATTTT.

V is TRBV27 and J is TRBJ2-5; D possibly corresponds to TRBD1 (5 bases). The germline CDR1 and CDR2 sequences are MNHEY and SMNVEV (reference sequence). Trimming left V 6 bases short and J 4 bases short, with 21 bases between. The CDR3 has 16 amino acids. The CDR3 region is CASRAPRVGIRETQYF. CDR3 in DNA: TGTGCCAGCAGGGCCCCCAGGGTTGGTATTAGAGAGACCCAGTACTTC.

This sequence joins TRBV5-1 and TRBJ1-3, with D unresolved. CDR3 length: 15 amino acids. The V end lost 4 bases, the J end lost 0 bases, and 11 bases lay between the germline ends. Germline lookup yields CDR1 SGHRS and CDR2 YFSETQ. CDR3 loop: CASSPQLNSGNTIYF. Written as DNA, the CDR3 is TGCGCCAGCAGCCCACAGCTTAACTCTGGAAACACCATATATTTT.

The gene calls are TRBV7-8 and TRBJ1-1; D remains unclear. Trimming left V 5 bases short and J 1 base short, with 8 bases between. Germline loops: CDR1 SGHVS, CDR2 FQNEAQ. This CDR3 contains 13 residues. The CDR3 nucleotides are TGTGCCAGCAGCCCAATTCCGAACACTGAAGCTTTCTTT. It specifies CASSPIPNTEAFF.

The chain combines TRBV5-8 with TRBJ2-1, with a possible D match to TRBD2 (6 bases). This CDR3 has 13 residues. V was cut by 5 bases and J by 3 bases, with 9 bases left in between. Per germline, CDR1 SGHTS and CDR2 YDEGEE. CDR3 in DNA: TGTGCCAGCAGGACTAGTTACTACAATGAGCAGTTCTTC. It is translated as CASRTSYYNEQFF.

V and J are TRBV19 and TRBJ1-2, with a possible D match to TRBD1 (6 bases). Looked up from germline, CDR1 is LNHDA and CDR2 is SQIVND (reference sequence). Trimming shortened V by 3 bases and J by 7 bases, and 12 bases separated the two germline ends. CDR3 length: 13 residues. The CDR3 region is CASSIAGEVGYTF. The CDR3 DNA is TGTGCCAGTAGTATTGCAGGGGAAGTTGGCTACACCTTC. The whole variable domain, filled in from reference TRBV19 and TRBJ1-2, reads DGGITQSPKYLFRKEGQNVTLSCEQNLNHDAMYWYRQDPGQGLRLIYYSQIVNDFQKGDIAEGYSVSREKKESFPLTVTSAQKNPTAFYLCASSIAGEVGYTFGSGTRLTVV.

The sample holds one count of this clone. The V call is TRBV3-1 (or the pseudogene TRBV3-2), the J call TRBJ2-3, with 15 bases fitting TRBD2. CDR1 and CDR2 (germline): LGHDT, YNNKEL (reference sequence). The CDR3 runs to 17 residues. The junction had 12 bases not matched to a gene; V was cut back by 7 bases and J by 7 bases. The CDR3 sequence is CASKPGLAGGLRNTQYF. The CDR3 region has the DNA TGTGCCAGCAAGCCGGGACTAGCGGGGGGCCTTAGGAATACGCAGTATTTT.

The genes are TRBV18 and TRBJ2-5; D gene unclear. V was shortened by 1 base and J by 0 bases, with 9 bases between the two germline ends. The germline V gene has CDR1 KGHSH and CDR2 LQKENI. The CDR3 extends over 15 amino acids. The CDR3 nucleotides read TGTGCCAGCTCACCACTAGGCCAGAACCAAGAGACCCAGTACTTC. This encodes CASSPLGQNQETQYF.

The chain links TRBV6-5 to TRBJ1-6; no definite D call. The CDR3 is 16 amino acids. V was pared by 1 base and J by 9 bases, with 16 bases between. In germline, CDR1 is MNHEY, CDR2 SVGAGI. The CDR3 coding sequence is TGTGCCAGCAGTTACTTCCCCCAGCCTTCCTTTTCACCCCTCCACTTT. This encodes CASSYFPQPSFSPLHF.

This rearrangement joins TRBV6-5 to TRBJ1-5; D gene uncertain. In germline, CDR1 is MNHEY, CDR2 SVGAGI. The CDR3 is 13 amino acids. Trimming shortened V by 7 bases and J by 5 bases, and 12 bases separated the two germline ends. CDR3 in DNA: TGTGCCAGCACCGACAATTCGTATCAGCCCCAGCATTTT. It codes for CASTDNSYQPQHF.

The genes are TRBV13 and TRBJ1-4, with 7 bases lining up with TRBD1. Trimming cost V 6 bases and J 3 bases; bases outside gene matches: 7. CDR3 size: 15 residues. Germline CDR1 and CDR2: PRHDT and FYEKMQ (reference sequence). CDR3 amino acids: CASRLTGAPNEKLFF. The CDR3 DNA reads as TGTGCCAGCAGGTTAACAGGGGCGCCTAATGAAAAACTGTTTTTT.

This clone was picked up one time. V gene TRBV7-2 combines with J gene TRBJ2-1; 14 nucleotides match TRBD2. Trimming cost V 5 bases and J 9 bases; bases outside gene matches: 9. CDR3 length equals 16 residues. Looked up from germline, CDR1 is SGHTA and CDR2 is FQGNSA. The CDR3 protein is CASSPYGLAGGGEQFF. In DNA, the CDR3 is TGTGCCAGCAGCCCTTATGGACTAGCGGGGGGTGGTGAGCAGTTCTTC.

The chain couples TRBV7-2 to TRBJ1-1; TRBD1 agrees at 9 bases. J gave up 4 bases and V 5 bases, and 2 bases lay outside the gene matches. Germline CDR1 is SGHTA and CDR2 is FQGNSA. The CDR3 is 13 amino acids. Here the CDR3 reads CASSKQGATEAFF. Written as DNA, the CDR3 is TGTGCCAGCAGCAAACAGGGGGCCACTGAAGCTTTCTTT.

This clone was counted between two and nine times. The chain combines TRBV7-3 with TRBJ2-7; D perhaps matches TRBD1 (6 bases). CDR3 length equals 15 residues. The V gene's germline CDR1 is SGHTA and CDR2 FQGTGA. V was trimmed by 2 bases and J by 4 bases, leaving 15 bases between them. The CDR3 sequence is CASSLESGEIYEQYF. CDR3 DNA: TGTGCCAGCAGCTTAGAATCAGGGGAAATATACGAGCAGTACTTC.

The rearrangement links TRBV4-1 to TRBJ2-2; 8 bases map to TRBD1. The V and J ends lost 4 bases and 1 base, in that order; junction bases with no gene match: 5. CDR1 and CDR2 from the germline V gene are MGHRA and YSYEKL. The length of the CDR3 is 16 residues. CDR3 coding DNA: TGCGCCAGCAGCCCTTTTGGGACAGGGAACACCGGGGAGCTGTTTTTT. It specifies CASSPFGTGNTGELFF.